The present T cell receptor (beta chain) was sequenced within a study of shared clonotypes between healthy human individuals. Germline V gene data show CDR1 as SEHNR and CDR2 as FQNEAQ (reference sequence). The germline V and J ends were trimmed by 2 bases and 4 bases, with 14 bases remaining between them. CDR3 length equals 16 residues. CD45RO negativity and positive selection for CCR7 defined naive CD8 cells, a population that excluded terminally differentiated effector memory CD45RA+ cells. Generated by immunoSEQ multiplex PCR, the TCRdb table keeps only in-frame clones and is missing some. The sample holds millions of clones, approximately 94% seen once.

This TCR was sampled from a man aged 18 to 30 in good health. This chain joins TRBV7-9 and TRBJ2-2; a possible D gene is TRBD2 (6 bases). Sequencing was carried out using naive CD8+ T cells sorted from blood. CDR3 sequence reads: CASSLLAGSSTGELFF. DNA for the CDR3: TGTGCCAGCAGCTTACTCGCGGGGTCTAGCACCGGGGAGCTGTTTTTT.